Shown below are 30 T cell receptor beta chains from a single sample sequenced in a study of CD8+CD57+ T cells in acquired aplastic anemia. The TCR beta profiling, which covered VDJ combination and CDR3 sequence, was carried out using genomic DNA as the template. TCRdb re-called the reads with MiXCR, one entry per CDR3 protein. The sample lists around 290,000 distinct CDR3 sequences; roughly 53% were seen once. An expansion of CD8+CD57+ cells by flow cytometry had been shown in patients chosen for sequencing. The specimen sequenced was sorted CD4+, CD8+, or CD8+CD57+ T cells (not recorded which) from PBMCs. The receptor source for this set is a human donor with aplastic anemia.

V usage is TRBV20-1 and J usage is TRBJ2-7, with 11 positions matching TRBD2. The CDR3 length is 14 residues. J lost 5 bases, V lost 5 bases, and 8 bases had no gene match. Germline values: CDR1 DFQATT, CDR2 SNEGSKA (reference sequence). In DNA, the CDR3 is TGCAGTGCTCGAACCCTAGCGGGGGGAAACGAGCAGTACTTC. This codes for CSARTLAGGNEQYF.

This clonotype was seen more than once but under ten times. CDR3 amino acids: CASSQRLHNSPLHF. The CDR3 DNA reads as TGTGCCAGCAGCCAGCGACTCCATAATTCACCCCTCCACTTT. The chain is built from TRBV14 and TRBJ1-6; D unclear. The length of the CDR3 is 14 residues. V lost 3 bases to trimming and J lost 5 bases, with 8 bases between them. The germline gives CDR1 SGHDN, CDR2 FVKESK.

V gene TRBV2 combines with J gene TRBJ1-1; D is perhaps TRBD1 (5 bases). This CDR3 spans 11 amino acids. The ends were cut back, 11 bases at V and 7 bases at J, with 14 bases in the middle. Germline V gene sequence: CDR1 SNHLY, CDR2 FYNNEI. This chain's CDR3 is CAGARTREAFF. DNA for the CDR3: TGTGCCGGGGCAAGGACTCGTGAAGCTTTCTTT.

CDR3 region: CATRQGLGYGYTF. CDR3 DNA: TGTGCCACCCGGCAGGGTCTGGGGTATGGCTACACCTTC. The chain joins TRBV24-1 to TRBJ1-2, with D perhaps matching TRBD1 (5 bases). From germline, CDR1 is KGHDR and CDR2 SFDVKD. V lost 9 bases, J lost 5 bases, and 15 bases lay in between. This CDR3 has 13 residues.

This clonotype was detected a few times. The chain carries TRBV10-3 and TRBJ2-3; 14 bases fit TRBD2. The CDR3 totals 14 residues. The germline CDR1 and CDR2 sequences are ENHRY and SYGVKD. J gave up 5 bases and V 6 bases, and 1 base lay outside the gene matches. The DNA of the CDR3 is TGTGCCATCAGCGGGACTAGCGGGGGAGATACGCAGTATTTT. Its translation is CAISGTSGGDTQYF.

This sequence joins TRBV10-3 and TRBJ1-1; 9 nucleotides agree with TRBD1. Per germline, CDR1 ENHRY and CDR2 SYGVKD. This CDR3 region has 14 residues. J was trimmed by 0 bases and V by 8 bases; bases with no gene match: 4. This chain's CDR3 is CAIGQGMMNTEAFF. In nucleotides, the CDR3 is TGTGCCATCGGACAGGGGATGATGAACACTGAAGCTTTCTTT.

Points on this clonotype: A much larger clone lies one base from this, so it may be a read error. The CDR3 bases are TGTGCCAGCTCACCACCGCGGGAGGGAAACGCCGGGGAGCTGTTTTTT. This encodes CASSPPREGNAGELFF. This chain uses TRBV9 with TRBJ2-2; 9 nucleotides match TRBD2. CDR1 and CDR2 (germline): SGDLS, YYNGEE. Losses at the gene ends were 7 bases for V and 6 bases for J; bases not matched to a gene: 13. CDR3 size: 16 residues. The full variable domain, its missing parts supplied by reference TRBV9 and TRBJ2-2, is DSGVTQTPKHLITATGQRVTLRCSPRSGDLSVYWYQQSLDQGLQFLIQYYNGEERAKGNILERFSAQQFPDLHSELNLSSLELGDSALYFCASSPPREGNAGELFFGEGSRLTVL.

V is TRBV19 and J is TRBJ2-3, with D maybe TRBD1 (5 bases). The CDR3 has 15 amino acids. Germline CDR1 LNHDA, CDR2 SQIVND (reference sequence). V was pared by 5 bases and J by 1 base, with 13 bases between. CDR3 protein: CASSYRPLGTDTQYF. Written as DNA, the CDR3 is TGTGCCAGTAGTTACAGGCCGCTTGGCACAGATACGCAGTATTTT.

The J gene is TRBJ1-1, the V gene TRBV5-1, with 8 bases aligning to TRBD1. The V gene's germline CDR1 is SGHRS and CDR2 YFSETQ. Trimming removed 4 bases from V and 0 bases from J; junction bases left unmatched: 14. This CDR3 comprises 18 residues. The CDR3 bases are TGCGCCAGCAGCCGAACCGTAACCCGACAGGGGATGAACACTGAAGCTTTCTTT. As protein: CASSRTVTRQGMNTEAFF.

This clonotype occurred many times. The chain couples TRBV28 to TRBJ1-1; D remains unclear. Looked up from germline, CDR1 is MDHEN and CDR2 is SYDVKM. There are 12 residues in the CDR3. The V gene lost 5 bases and the J gene lost 0 bases, with 4 bases spanning the gap. For the CDR3, the DNA is TGTGCCAGCAGTCCCATGAACACTGAAGCTTTCTTT. It translates to CASSPMNTEAFF.

This clonotype is a singleton in its sample. This sequence joins TRBV7-9 and TRBJ2-7; D unresolved. Germline CDR1 is SEHNR and CDR2 is FQNEAQ (reference sequence). Trimming took off 5 bases at V and 0 bases at J, with 5 bases between the two ends. The CDR3 has 12 amino acids. The CDR3 is CASSHSSYEQYF. CDR3 DNA sequence: TGTGCCAGCAGCCACAGCTCCTACGAGCAGTACTTC. The full variable domain, with the rest looked up from reference TRBV7-9 and TRBJ2-7, is DTGVSQNPRHKITKRGQNVTFRCDPISEHNRLYWYRQTLGQGPEFLTYFQNEAQLEKSRLLSDRFSAERPKGSFSTLEIQRTEQGDSAMYLCASSHSSYEQYFGPGTRLTVT.

This clonotype was picked up many times. The chain links TRBV3-1 to TRBJ1-6; a weak D match, TRBD1 (5 bases). With 7 bases removed from V and 4 bases from J, the gap between germline ends came to 14 bases. Germline CDR1 and CDR2: LGHDT and YNNKEL (reference sequence). The CDR3 is 15 residues long. The CDR3 loop is CASNSQGDYNSPLHF. The CDR3 DNA reads as TGTGCCAGCAACTCCCAGGGAGATTATAATTCACCCCTCCACTTT. Combining the CDR3 with reference TRBV3-1 and TRBJ1-6 gives the whole variable domain DTAVSQTPKYLVTQMGNDKSIKCEQNLGHDTMYWYKQDSKKFLKIMFSYNNKELIINETVPNRFSPKSPDKAHLNLHINSLELGDSAVYFCASNSQGDYNSPLHFGNGTRLTVT.

The chain links TRBV2 to TRBJ1-1; a weak D match, TRBD1 (5 bases). The CDR3 spans 14 residues. Trimming shortened V by 5 bases and J by 1 base, and 11 bases separated the two germline ends. The germline V gene encodes CDR1 SNHLY and CDR2 FYNNEI. The CDR3 bases are TGTGCCAGCAGTTTGGAGAGGGGGAACACTGAAGCTTTCTTT. This gives the protein CASSLERGNTEAFF.

This clonotype was observed many times. The chain recombines TRBV25-1 with TRBJ2-5; no clear D gene. The CDR3 contains 13 residues. Germline CDR1 and CDR2: MGHDK and SYGVNS. Deletions cut 4 bases from V and 1 base from J, with 7 bases between. CDR3 protein: CASSGSIQETQYF. CDR3 sequence (DNA): TGTGCCAGCAGTGGGAGCATCCAAGAGACCCAGTACTTC. The whole variable domain, filled in from reference TRBV25-1 and TRBJ2-5, reads EADIYQTPRYLVIGTGKKITLECSQTMGHDKMYWYQQDPGMELHLIHYSYGVNSTEKGDLSSESTVSRIRTEHFPLTLESARPSHTSQYLCASSGSIQETQYFGPGTRLLVL.

Note on this clonotype: This may be a read error, as it is one base from a much larger clone. V and J are TRBV6-1 and TRBJ2-1; D gene unclear. This CDR3 has 17 residues. Germline CDR1 MNHNS, CDR2 SASEGT. The CDR3 sequence: CASSYSKNGRTYNEQVF. In DNA, the CDR3 is TGTGCCAGCAGTTACTCGAAGAATGGACGGACCTACAATGAGCAGGTCTTC.

As concerns this clonotype: Relative to the germline gene, one junction end is altered; a read error may explain this. The chain recombines TRBV5-1 with TRBJ2-3; perhaps TRBD1 as D (6 bases). CDR3 length equals 11 residues. Germline V gene data show CDR1 as SGHRS and CDR2 as YFSETQ. CDR3 DNA sequence: TGTGCCAGCAGCGTACAGGGAACGCAGTATTTT. Its translation is CASSVQGTQYF.

There are a few counts of this clonotype. For the CDR3, the DNA is TGCAGCGTTGAAGCCGGGACAGGGAACGGCTACGAGCAGTACTTC. Translating gives CSVEAGTGNGYEQYF. The chain uses TRBV29-1 and TRBJ2-7; 9 bases agree with TRBD1. Trimming at V came to 1 base and at J to 3 bases, leaving 7 bases not matched to a gene. Germline CDR1 SQVTM, CDR2 ANQGSEA. The CDR3 loop spans 15 amino acids.

CDR3 nucleotides: TGTGCCAGCAGTCCCCTGGGGACAGGGTGGAACACCGGGGAGCTGTTTTTT. It specifies CASSPLGTGWNTGELFF. J is TRBJ2-2 and V is TRBV25-1, with TRBD1 matching 9 bases. The length of the CDR3 is 17 residues. V lost 5 bases to trimming and J lost 1 base; unmatched junction nucleotides: 8. CDR1 is MGHDK, CDR2 SYGVNS, per germline.

The chain carries TRBV25-1 and TRBJ1-2, with D uncertain. The CDR3 has 15 amino acids. V lost 6 bases and J 4 bases, leaving 18 bases between the germline ends. The germline V gene encodes CDR1 MGHDK and CDR2 SYGVNS. Written as DNA, the CDR3 is TGTGCCAGCAGCTTATCCACGGGTTCCAGCTATGGCTACACCTTC. Its translation: CASSLSTGSSYGYTF.

V usage is TRBV7-6 and J usage is TRBJ2-3; a weak D match, TRBD1 (6 bases). The CDR3 length is 18 residues. In germline, CDR1 is SGHVS, CDR2 FNYEAQ. V gave up 2 bases and J gave up 2 bases, with 20 bases separating them. CDR3 in DNA: TGTGCCAGCAGCTTATTCACGGACACAGGGCTAAACACAGATACGCAGTATTTT. This translates into CASSLFTDTGLNTDTQYF.

The genes are TRBV5-1 and TRBJ2-1; 7 bases are a match to TRBD1. Germline CDR1 reads SGHRS; CDR2 reads YFSETQ. The CDR3 has 13 residues. V lost 2 bases, J lost 9 bases, and 5 bases stayed unmatched. The CDR3 sequence: CASSFYRGGEQFF. CDR3 nucleotides: TGCGCCAGCAGCTTCTACAGGGGCGGTGAGCAGTTCTTC.

The chain recombines TRBV19 with TRBJ1-5, with D perhaps TRBD1 (5 bases). CDR3 length: 14 residues. In germline, CDR1 is LNHDA, CDR2 SQIVND (reference sequence). V was cut by 6 bases and J by 11 bases, with 20 bases left in between. CDR3 loop: CASRPGTPGSAQHF. CDR3 in DNA: TGTGCCAGTAGACCGGGGACCCCCGGGTCGGCCCAGCATTTT.

This chain links TRBV20-1 with TRBJ1-6; D call uncertain. The CDR3 is 15 residues long. V was clipped by 6 bases and J by 3 bases, with 15 bases between them. Germline V gene lookup returns CDR1 DFQATT and CDR2 SNEGSKA (reference sequence). The CDR3 nucleotides are TGCAGTGCGAAGCCGCCGGACTTCTATAATTCACCCCTCCACTTT. Residues: CSAKPPDFYNSPLHF.

This clonotype was recorded at least ten times. The chain employs TRBV3-1 and TRBJ1-1, with no clear D. V lost 4 bases to trimming and J lost 5 bases, with 14 bases between them. Per germline, CDR1 LGHDT and CDR2 YNNKEL (reference sequence). The CDR3 sequence is 14 residues long. CDR3 nucleotides: TGTGCCAGCAGCCGGCGGCATGAAGGGACTGAAGCTTTCTTT. Residues: CASSRRHEGTEAFF. Drawing the rest from reference TRBV3-1 and TRBJ1-1, the complete variable domain is DTAVSQTPKYLVTQMGNDKSIKCEQNLGHDTMYWYKQDSKKFLKIMFSYNNKELIINETVPNRFSPKSPDKAHLNLHINSLELGDSAVYFCASSRRHEGTEAFFGQGTRLTVV.

V and J are TRBV19 and TRBJ2-2; 9 positions match TRBD2. The CDR3 totals 16 residues. Germline trimming cut 6 bases from V and 4 bases from J; bases unmatched to any gene: 9. Germline V lookup: CDR1 LNHDA, CDR2 SQIVND (reference sequence). The CDR3 loop is CASRERGALGTGELFF. In DNA form, the CDR3 reads TGTGCCAGTAGGGAGCGGGGGGCCCTGGGCACCGGGGAGCTGTTTTTT. The variable domain in full, with the rest retrieved from reference TRBV19 and TRBJ2-2, is DGGITQSPKYLFRKEGQNVTLSCEQNLNHDAMYWYRQDPGQGLRLIYYSQIVNDFQKGDIAEGYSVSREKKESFPLTVTSAQKNPTAFYLCASRERGALGTGELFFGEGSRLTVL.

The rearrangement links TRBV7-9 to TRBJ2-3, with D uncertain. CDR1 and CDR2 from the germline V gene are SEHNR and FQNEAQ (reference sequence). Trimming took 8 bases from V and 9 from J, leaving 9 bases between them. This CDR3 has 10 residues. CDR3: CASRLETQYF. The CDR3 DNA reads TGTGCCAGCCGCCTTGAGACGCAGTATTTT.

The rearrangement links TRBV2 to TRBJ2-3, with 7 nucleotides matching TRBD1. With V trimmed by 4 bases and J by 12 bases, 4 bases remained unmatched. The CDR3 spans 11 residues. Per germline, CDR1 SNHLY and CDR2 FYNNEI. CDR3 residues: CASSGGQAQYF. For the CDR3, the DNA is TGTGCCAGCAGTGGCGGACAGGCTCAGTATTTT.

The chain uses TRBV20-1 and TRBJ2-7; D ambiguous. V was pared by 1 base and J by 3 bases, with 7 bases between. The CDR3 is made up of 12 amino acids. CDR1 and CDR2 from the germline V gene are DFQATT and SNEGSKA (reference sequence). The CDR3 DNA is TGCAGTGCTAGAGGAGATTACTACGAGCAGTACTTC. Residues: CSARGDYYEQYF.

The chain uses TRBV10-3 and TRBJ2-7; perhaps TRBD2 as D (6 bases). The CDR3 has 16 residues. Germline CDR1 and CDR2: ENHRY and SYGVKD. V was cut by 4 bases and J by 4 bases, with 20 bases left in between. The CDR3 loop is CAISGGDLGLLYEQYF. The CDR3 nucleotides are TGTGCCATCAGTGGGGGGGATCTCGGACTTCTTTACGAGCAGTACTTC.

The J gene is TRBJ1-3, the V gene TRBV5-1, with a weak D call TRBD1 (6 bases). This CDR3 has 18 amino acids. The V gene lost 0 bases and the J gene lost 4 bases, with 20 bases spanning the gap. CDR1 is SGHRS and CDR2 is YFSETQ in the germline V gene. Written as DNA, the CDR3 is TGCGCCAGCAGCTTGGAAGGTTTTCGGGGGGCCTCGGGAAACACCATATATTTT. Translated, it gives CASSLEGFRGASGNTIYF.